This passage covers 7 T cell receptor beta chains from one sample sequenced in a study of T cell responses to AZD1222 COVID-19 vaccine. The table came from immunoSEQ multiplex PCR; TCRdb's copy has only in-frame clones and leaves some out. The sample lists around 190,000 clones, 88% occurring once. Specimen: peripheral blood, collected 28 days after the second AZD1222 dose. Receptors originate from an adult who received the AZD1222 COVID-19 vaccine.

The J gene is TRBJ1-2, the V gene TRBV24-1; no definite D call. Per the germline V gene, CDR1 is KGHDR and CDR2 is SFDVKD. This CDR3 spans 14 amino acids. The V end lost 6 bases, the J end lost 1 base, and 11 bases lay between the germline ends. The CDR3 DNA is TGTGCCACCAGTAGCGAGGGCCGTAACTATGGCTACACCTTC. Its protein is CATSSEGRNYGYTF.

The CDR3 here is CASSPGTGSSGANVLTF. In nucleotides, the CDR3 is TGTGCCAGCAGCCCCGGGACAGGGTCCTCTGGGGCCAACGTCCTGACTTTC. V gene TRBV5-5 combines with J gene TRBJ2-6; TRBD1 agrees at 9 bases. V shed 4 bases and J 0 bases; nucleotides not matched to a gene: 5. The CDR3 is made up of 17 amino acids. Germline assignment: CDR1 SGHKS and CDR2 YYEKEE (reference sequence).

V is TRBV10-3 and J is TRBJ1-5; a weak D match, TRBD1 (6 bases). The CDR3 totals 12 residues. V lost 8 bases and J 7 bases, leaving 12 bases between the germline ends. CDR1 ENHRY and CDR2 SYGVKD come from the germline V gene. CDR3 region: CAIPKQGQPQHF. The CDR3 DNA is TGTGCCATCCCAAAACAGGGACAGCCCCAGCATTTT.

V gene TRBV19 combines with J gene TRBJ2-6, with TRBD1 matching over 8 bases. Germline V lookup: CDR1 LNHDA, CDR2 SQIVND (reference sequence). This CDR3 contains 19 residues. The J segment lost 0 bases and the V segment lost 1 base, leaving 8 bases of the junction unmatched. CDR3 bases: TGTGCCAGTAGTATAGCGGGGACAGGCTTATCCTCTGGGGCCAACGTCCTGACTTTC. It yields the protein CASSIAGTGLSSGANVLTF. The entire variable domain, with the rest obtained from reference TRBV19 and TRBJ2-6, is as follows: DGGITQSPKYLFRKEGQNVTLSCEQNLNHDAMYWYRQDPGQGLRLIYYSQIVNDFQKGDIAEGYSVSREKKESFPLTVTSAQKNPTAFYLCASSIAGTGLSSGANVLTFGAGSRLTVL.

J is TRBJ1-2 and V is TRBV5-1; D not certain. The germline V gene has CDR1 SGHRS and CDR2 YFSETQ. V was trimmed by 0 bases and J by 1 base, leaving 7 bases between them. The CDR3 loop spans 14 amino acids. CDR3 region: CASSLERRNYGYTF. CDR3 nucleotide sequence: TGCGCCAGCAGCTTGGAGAGGCGTAACTATGGCTACACCTTC.

This clone was seen once. The V call is TRBV7-3, the J call TRBJ2-1; 14 bases agree with TRBD2. CDR1 is SGHTA and CDR2 is FQGTGA in the germline V gene. With 5 bases clipped from V and 5 bases from J, the junction kept 8 bases outside the gene matches. CDR3 length: 17 amino acids. CDR3 nucleotides: TGTGCCAGCAGCAAAGGACTAGCGGGGGGCAAGGACAATGAGCAGTTCTTC. As protein: CASSKGLAGGKDNEQFF.

This chain connects TRBV5-1 to TRBJ1-1; TRBD1 is a possible D gene (6 bases). Germline-derived CDR1 and CDR2 are SGHRS and YFSETQ. The CDR3 extends over 14 amino acids. Trimming shortened V by 2 bases and J by 7 bases, and 15 bases separated the two germline ends. In nucleotides, the CDR3 is TGCGCCAGCAGCTTTCAGGGGAGCGAGGTTGAAGCTTTCTTT. The encoded protein is CASSFQGSEVEAFF.